The present TCR beta chain was sequenced within a study of control samples from healthy donors and cancer patients. Assay used: immunoSEQ multiplex PCR; TCRdb lists only in-frame clones, some missing. The data contain over 200,000 clones, over 75% of them singletons. The CDR3 spans 15 residues. The germline V and J ends were trimmed by 3 bases and 1 base, with 11 bases remaining between them. Per the germline V gene, CDR1 is LGHDT and CDR2 is YNNKEL (reference sequence). The sample taken for sequencing was PBMCs. This TCR came from a woman aged 55-70 years with lung cancer. The chain is built from TRBV3-1 (or the pseudogene TRBV3-2) and TRBJ2-3; unclear D gene. CDR3 protein: CASSHYTAGTDTQYF. Here the CDR3 DNA reads TGTGCCAGCAGCCATTATACCGCGGGCACAGATACGCAGTATTTT.